The 8 T cell receptor beta chains given below trace back to one sample, sequenced in a study of CD8 T cells in ankylosing spondylitis. For these TCRs, the target antigens are not known. MiXCR was run by TCRdb on the 5' RACE reads, yielding one entry per CDR3 protein. The sample yields about 700,000 distinct CDR3 sequences, around 20% seen once. Study findings and constraints: Made up of eight highly homologous variants, a TCR beta motif appeared characteristic of ankylosing spondylitis blood.

Sequenced sample: blood, either unsorted or a sorted T cell fraction (not recorded which). The receptors originated from a male donor with ankylosing spondylitis.

The table lists this clonotype with a few counts. This chain links TRBV6-2 or TRBV6-3 with TRBJ2-1, with D possibly TRBD2 on 5 matching bases. The CDR3 covers 13 residues. The V gene's germline CDR1 is MNHEY and CDR2 SVGEGT. V dropped 2 bases and J dropped 5 bases, with 7 bases sitting between them. In DNA, the CDR3 is TGTGCCAGCAGTTACCTCGGGAACAATGAGCAGTTCTTC. Its translation: CASSYLGNNEQFF.

The rearrangement uses TRBV9 and TRBJ2-1; TRBD1 aligns across 7 bases. Germline V gene lookup returns CDR1 SGDLS and CDR2 YYNGEE. V gave up 7 bases and J gave up 8 bases; unmatched junction bases: 12. This CDR3 is built from 14 residues. The CDR3 protein is CASGRGGSEYEQFF. CDR3 bases: TGTGCCAGCGGCCGAGGGGGCTCCGAGTATGAGCAGTTCTTC.

The V gene is TRBV7-9, the J gene TRBJ1-1; no firm D call. Trimming removed 4 bases at V and 0 bases at J, with 9 bases between. The CDR3 covers 14 residues. Per the germline V gene, CDR1 is SEHNR and CDR2 is FQNEAQ (reference sequence). CDR3 sequence reads: CASSSRIMNTEAFF. CDR3 nucleotides: TGTGCCAGCAGCTCCAGGATCATGAACACTGAAGCTTTCTTT.

The V call is TRBV28, the J call TRBJ1-2, with 8 bases matching TRBD1. CDR3 length equals 14 residues. The V gene's germline CDR1 is MDHEN and CDR2 SYDVKM. Trimming at V came to 5 bases and at J to 7 bases, leaving 9 bases not matched to a gene. CDR3 residues: CASSLWTGQGGYTF. CDR3 sequence (DNA): TGTGCCAGCAGTCTCTGGACAGGGCAGGGTGGCTACACCTTC.

The rearrangement joins TRBV5-5 to TRBJ2-1, with D maybe TRBD1 (6 bases). Germline-derived CDR1 and CDR2 are SGHKS and YYEKEE (reference sequence). Trimming pared 0 bases from V and 6 bases from J, leaving 13 bases between. The CDR3 has 15 residues. The CDR3 protein is CASSLDRVWINEQFF. DNA of the CDR3: TGTGCCAGCAGCTTGGACAGGGTTTGGATCAATGAGCAGTTCTTC.

The chain employs TRBV7-8 and TRBJ2-3; D may be TRBD1 or TRBD2 (5 bases each). V lost 3 bases and J 6 bases, leaving 16 bases between the germline ends. Germline V gene lookup returns CDR1 SGHVS and CDR2 FQNEAQ. The CDR3 loop spans 15 amino acids. The CDR3 sequence is CASSLGTHLRDTQYF. The CDR3 bases are TGTGCCAGCAGCTTGGGGACCCACCTGCGGGATACGCAGTATTTT.

This clonotype was detected only a few times. The gene calls are TRBV20-1 and TRBJ1-4; D gene uncertain. Trimming stripped 1 base from V and 0 bases from J, with 6 bases between. CDR3 length equals 14 residues. The germline gives CDR1 DFQATT, CDR2 SNEGSKA (reference sequence). CDR3 in amino acids: CSARVVATNEKLFF. In DNA, the CDR3 is TGCAGTGCTAGAGTTGTAGCAACTAATGAAAAACTGTTTTTT.

V gene TRBV5-6 combines with J gene TRBJ2-3; the match to TRBD2 covers 11 bases. The CDR3 totals 17 residues. Germline CDR1 is SGHDT and CDR2 is YYEEEE. V lost 0 bases to trimming and J lost 2 bases; unmatched junction nucleotides: 5. The CDR3 loop reads CASSLAGLAGHTDTQYF. The DNA for the CDR3 is TGTGCCAGCAGCTTGGCCGGACTAGCGGGCCACACAGATACGCAGTATTTT.